The 31 T cell receptor beta chains in this list originate from one sample, sequenced in a study of graft-versus-host responses after intestinal transplantation. These receptors' targets are unknown. Sequencing was performed with immunoSEQ multiplex PCR; in TCRdb, only in-frame clones are kept and a portion is missing. Here the sample spans fewer than 85,000 clones, approximately 87% being singletons. This specimen was unstimulated CD4+ T cells sorted from spleen or lymph node cells, taken before transplant. These receptors originate from a human donor who was the organ donor for an intestinal transplant.

The CDR3 region is CASSLAVWGAGELFF. As DNA, the CDR3 is TGTGCCAGCAGCTTAGCCGTGTGGGGGGCCGGGGAGCTGTTTTTT. The V gene is TRBV7-8, the J gene TRBJ2-2, with TRBD2 as a possible D gene (6 bases). V lost 0 bases to trimming and J lost 6 bases, with 11 bases between them. Germline values: CDR1 SGHVS, CDR2 FQNEAQ. This CDR3 region has 15 residues.

The J gene is TRBJ1-5, the V gene TRBV6-1; D is ambiguous. Germline V gene sequence: CDR1 MNHNS, CDR2 SASEGT. CDR3 length equals 13 residues. V lost 4 bases to trimming and J lost 9 bases, with 13 bases between them. The CDR3 DNA follows: TGTGCCAGCAGTGTGAACTACGAAGGGCCCCAGCATTTT. It specifies CASSVNYEGPQHF.

The chain combines TRBV14 with TRBJ1-1; 9 bases map to TRBD1. Germline lookup yields CDR1 SGHDN and CDR2 FVKESK. The CDR3 consists of 16 residues. Trimming took 5 bases from V and 4 from J; bases not matched to a gene: 11. For the CDR3, the DNA is TGTGCCAGCAGCATTACCGTGACAGGGGGGTTCACTGAAGCTTTCTTT. Residues: CASSITVTGGFTEAFF.

This sequence joins TRBV5-1 and TRBJ1-3, with 9 bases fitting TRBD1. The CDR3 has 16 amino acids. Unmatched junction bases numbered 8, after V lost 3 bases and J lost 4 bases. Germline CDR1 reads SGHRS; CDR2 reads YFSETQ. The CDR3 sequence is CASSYKGQGSGNTIYF. CDR3 bases: TGCGCCAGCAGCTACAAGGGACAGGGATCAGGAAACACCATATATTTT. Complete variable domain (other parts from reference TRBV5-1 and TRBJ1-3): KAGVTQTPRYLIKTRGQQVTLSCSPISGHRSVSWYQQTPGQGLQFLFEYFSETQRNKGNFPGRFSGRQFSNSRSEMNVSTLELGDSALYLCASSYKGQGSGNTIYFGEGSWLTVV.

This clone was counted a few times. The chain combines TRBV28 with TRBJ1-6; D not certain. The CDR3 is made up of 16 amino acids. From germline, CDR1 is MDHEN and CDR2 SYDVKM. The V and J ends lost 3 bases and 10 bases respectively, with 19 bases between them. Here the CDR3 DNA reads TGTGCCAGCAGTTTCCCTCTAGGTCCACGGATGTCACCCCTCCACTTT. Amino acid sequence: CASSFPLGPRMSPLHF.

This clone was found a few times. In DNA form, the CDR3 reads TGTGCCAGCAGTGAGGACATGGCCTATAATTCACCCCTCCACTTT. Amino acid sequence: CASSEDMAYNSPLHF. The chain joins TRBV2 to TRBJ1-6; maybe TRBD1 (5 bases). Germline CDR1 SNHLY, CDR2 FYNNEI. Trimming removed 3 bases from V and 2 bases from J, with 8 bases in between. The CDR3 is 15 residues long.

The V call is TRBV28, the J call TRBJ2-7, with 8 bases identical to TRBD2. Losses at the gene ends were 4 bases for V and 2 bases for J; bases not matched to a gene: 10. In germline, CDR1 is MDHEN, CDR2 SYDVKM. The CDR3 covers 16 residues. CDR3 amino acids: CASSSSSGTRAYEQYV. CDR3 DNA sequence: TGTGCCAGCAGTTCCTCATCCGGGACTAGAGCCTACGAGCAGTACGTC.

The chain joins TRBV6-1 to TRBJ2-7; D is uncertain. The CDR3 sequence is 14 residues long. Trimming removed 3 bases from V and 7 bases from J, with 16 bases in between. Germline V gene sequence: CDR1 MNHNS, CDR2 SASEGT. In DNA form, the CDR3 reads TGTGCCAGCAGTGAGCAACTGATGATGAGGGAGCAGTACGTC. This codes for CASSEQLMMREQYV.

This clone occurred a few times. The rearrangement links TRBV10-3 to TRBJ1-3; possibly TRBD1 for D (5 bases). Germline assignment: CDR1 ENHRY and CDR2 SYGVKD. The CDR3 is 15 residues long. V was pared by 8 bases and J by 7 bases, with 21 bases between. DNA of the CDR3: TGTGCCATCGGACCGGGACTGACCGTCGGCAACACCATATATTTT. This codes for CAIGPGLTVGNTIYF.

This chain connects TRBV28 to TRBJ2-5, with 8 bases that match TRBD2. Germline V CDR1 and CDR2: MDHEN, SYDVKM. The CDR3 runs to 16 residues. Trimming at V came to 4 bases and at J to 4 bases, leaving 11 bases not matched to a gene. For the CDR3, the DNA is TGTGCCAGCAGTTCGGGGGCCGCGGGGGGATCAGAGACCCAGTACTTC. Its protein is CASSSGAAGGSETQYF. Filled out from reference TRBV28 and TRBJ2-5, the complete variable domain reads DVKVTQSSRYLVKRTGEKVFLECVQDMDHENMFWYRQDPGLGLRLIYFSYDVKMKEKGDIPEGYSVSREKKERFSLILESASTNQTSMYLCASSSGAAGGSETQYFGPGTRLLVL.

The chain employs TRBV5-8 and TRBJ2-5; TRBD1 is a possible D gene (6 bases). Trimming took off 5 bases at V and 6 bases at J, with 17 bases between the two ends. This CDR3 contains 14 residues. The V gene's germline CDR1 is SGHTS and CDR2 YDEGEE. The CDR3 nucleotides are TGTGCCAGCAGGGCTACACGGACAGCGAAGACCCAGTACTTC. It codes for CASRATRTAKTQYF.

The chain combines TRBV10-3 with TRBJ2-7; possible D gene TRBD2, 6 bases. Germline CDR1 is ENHRY and CDR2 is SYGVKD. CDR3 length equals 12 residues. V was clipped by 4 bases and J by 6 bases, with 10 bases between them. As DNA, the CDR3 is TGTGCCATCAGTGGCGGAGGGCTCGAGCAGTACGTC. It yields the protein CAISGGGLEQYV.

V usage is TRBV5-1 and J usage is TRBJ1-3; D is perhaps TRBD1 (6 bases). The ends were cut back, 3 bases at V and 0 bases at J, with 7 bases in the middle. CDR1 and CDR2 from the germline V gene are SGHRS and YFSETQ. The CDR3 length is 14 residues. This CDR3 reads CASSSGHSGNTIYF. As DNA, the CDR3 is TGCGCCAGCAGCTCGGGACACTCTGGAAACACCATATATTTT.

This chain uses TRBV19 with TRBJ2-2; a weak D match, TRBD2 (6 bases). Between the trimmed V and J ends, which lost 4 bases and 6 bases, there was a span of 15 bases. The CDR3 has 15 amino acids. CDR1 LNHDA and CDR2 SQIVND come from the germline V gene (reference sequence). The CDR3 DNA reads TGTGCCAGTAGTACCCGACTAGTTTCCGCCGGGGAGCTGTTTTTT. This gives the protein CASSTRLVSAGELFF.

This chain uses TRBV6-6 with TRBJ1-3; D is uncertain. The V gene lost 2 bases and the J gene lost 0 bases, with 8 bases spanning the gap. The CDR3 loop spans 15 amino acids. Germline values: CDR1 MNHNY, CDR2 SVGAGI (reference sequence). The CDR3 sequence: CASSYDSVSGNTIYF. DNA for the CDR3: TGTGCCAGCAGTTACGATAGTGTCTCTGGAAACACCATATATTTT.

This clone was found a few times. V usage is TRBV7-2 and J usage is TRBJ2-3, with 11 bases identical to TRBD2. Unmatched junction bases numbered 7, after V lost 4 bases and J lost 4 bases. There are 16 residues in the CDR3. The germline gives CDR1 SGHTA, CDR2 FQGNSA. CDR3 protein: CASSSSLAGGSDTQYF. For the CDR3, the DNA is TGTGCCAGCAGCTCTTCCCTAGCGGGGGGTTCAGATACGCAGTATTTT.

The sample holds a few counts of this clone. The gene calls are TRBV7-2 and TRBJ1-4, with D possibly being TRBD1 (5 bases). V lost 9 bases and J lost 6, with 11 bases in between. This CDR3 is built from 12 residues. Looked up from germline, CDR1 is SGHTA and CDR2 is FQGNSA. CDR3 sequence (DNA): TGTGCCAGTTCAGGGTTTGATGAAAAACTGTTTTTT. Translated, it gives CASSGFDEKLFF.

This clone has only one observation. This chain uses TRBV6-5 with TRBJ1-2; 7 bases map to TRBD1. Germline CDR1 is MNHEY and CDR2 is SVGAGI. The CDR3 extends over 15 amino acids. Trimming removed 4 bases from V and 8 bases from J; junction bases left unmatched: 13. This chain's CDR3 is CASSSGSTGRRGYTF. CDR3 DNA: TGTGCCAGCAGTTCCGGCTCGACAGGGAGGAGGGGCTACACCTTC.

CDR3 residues: CASSGDRLATETQYF. CDR3 DNA sequence: TGCGCCAGCAGCGGGGACCGACTAGCAACAGAGACCCAGTACTTC. The chain has TRBV5-1 and TRBJ2-5; 7 nucleotides align to TRBD2. The CDR3 consists of 15 residues. The junction had 10 bases not matched to a gene; V was cut back by 4 bases and J by 4 bases. The V gene's germline CDR1 is SGHRS and CDR2 YFSETQ.

With regard to this clone: The germline gene is not matched at one end of the junction; a read error may be the cause. The same CDR3 is also encoded by other DNA sequences in this sample. The chain recombines TRBV5-1 with TRBJ1-2; no clear D. Germline assignment: CDR1 SGHRS and CDR2 YFSETQ. The CDR3 covers 13 residues. The CDR3 reads CASSLRENYGYTF. Written as DNA, the CDR3 is TGCGCTAGCAGTTTGAGGGAGAACTATGGCTACACCTTC.

This sequence joins TRBV11-2 and TRBJ1-6; D unclear. V was cut by 1 base and J by 7 bases, with 11 bases left in between. The CDR3 runs to 15 residues. CDR1 and CDR2 (germline): SGHAT, FQNNGV. CDR3 protein: CASSLGLNGNSPLHF. DNA of the CDR3: TGTGCCAGCAGCTTAGGGTTGAACGGGAATTCACCCCTCCACTTT.

V and J are TRBV6-5 and TRBJ1-2, with TRBD1 as a possible D gene (5 bases). There are 12 residues in the CDR3. The V gene's germline CDR1 is MNHEY and CDR2 SVGAGI. V dropped 10 bases and J dropped 4 bases, with 13 bases sitting between them. The CDR3 nucleotides are TGTGCCACCGGAGACAGAATCTATGGCTACACCTTC. It translates to CATGDRIYGYTF.

This clone was found a few times. The CDR3 coding sequence is TGCGCCAGCAGCTTGACTAGCGGGGGGGAACACGAGCAGTACGTC. It codes for CASSLTSGGEHEQYV. The rearrangement joins TRBV5-1 to TRBJ2-7, with TRBD2 matching over 13 bases. This CDR3 is built from 15 residues. CDR1 and CDR2 (germline): SGHRS, YFSETQ. After removal of 1 base from V and 5 bases from J, the junction contained 3 bases not matched to a gene.

This chain links TRBV9 with TRBJ2-3; 14 bases are a match to TRBD2. Trimming removed 0 bases from V and 6 bases from J; junction bases left unmatched: 9. The CDR3 sequence is 18 residues long. The germline gives CDR1 SGDLS, CDR2 YYNGEE. In DNA form, the CDR3 reads TGTGCCAGCAGCGTAGGAGGGGGACTAGCGGGGGTGTGGGATACGCAGTATTTT. It translates to CASSVGGGLAGVWDTQYF.

The chain is built from TRBV10-3 and TRBJ1-2, with D unresolved. CDR3 length: 12 amino acids. Germline CDR1 and CDR2: ENHRY and SYGVKD. V lost 8 bases and J 8 bases, leaving 15 bases between the germline ends. The CDR3 loop is CAIAGQDYGYTF. DNA of the CDR3: TGTGCCATCGCCGGTCAAGATTACGGCTACACCTTC.

The CDR3 here is CASSPTGARLNTEAFF. CDR3 sequence (DNA): TGTGCCAGCAGCCCGACAGGGGCGAGATTAAACACTGAAGCTTTCTTT. This chain joins TRBV11-2 and TRBJ1-1; TRBD1 matches at 8 bases. Per the germline V gene, CDR1 is SGHAT and CDR2 is FQNNGV. The junction had 10 bases not matched to a gene; V was cut back by 5 bases and J by 2 bases. CDR3 length equals 16 residues.

Here the CDR3 reads CASSYDQRLTQYF. The CDR3 DNA follows: TGTGCCAGCAGTTACGACCAGCGGCTAACCCAGTACTTC. The chain links TRBV6-6 to TRBJ2-5, with D perhaps TRBD2 (5 bases). Between the trimmed V and J ends, which lost 2 bases and 8 bases, there was a span of 12 bases. This CDR3 contains 13 residues. Germline CDR1 and CDR2: MNHNY and SVGAGI (reference sequence).

This clone occurred once. This chain links TRBV2 with TRBJ2-7, with D possibly matching TRBD1 (6 bases). V was shortened by 6 bases and J by 1 base, with 19 bases between the two germline ends. The CDR3 spans 16 residues. Germline V CDR1 and CDR2: SNHLY, FYNNEI. The CDR3 bases are TGTGCCAGCAGACCAATTCGACAGGATGAATCCTACGAGCAGTACGTC. Its translation is CASRPIRQDESYEQYV.

The table lists this clone with a few counts. This chain links TRBV6-6 with TRBJ1-1, with 7 nucleotides matching TRBD1. V lost 6 bases to trimming and J lost 1 base; unmatched junction nucleotides: 2. Germline CDR1 reads MNHNY; CDR2 reads SVGAGI (reference sequence). The CDR3 is 13 residues long. The CDR3 DNA follows: TGTGCCAGCAGGACAGGGTCGAACACTGAAGCTTTCTTT. Amino acid sequence: CASRTGSNTEAFF.

The chain combines TRBV28 with TRBJ2-1; possibly TRBD2 for D (5 bases). Germline V gene lookup returns CDR1 MDHEN and CDR2 SYDVKM. Trimming took off 3 bases at V and 7 bases at J, with 10 bases between the two ends. The CDR3 covers 13 residues. The CDR3 DNA follows: TGTGCCAGCAGTTTTGCTAGCCGGAATGAGCAGTTCTTC. It is translated as CASSFASRNEQFF.

This clone was observed a handful of times. J is TRBJ1-2 and V is TRBV11-3; D gene ambiguous. Per germline, CDR1 SGHNT and CDR2 YENEEA. The CDR3 is 12 residues long. Trimming took off 2 bases at V and 11 bases at J, with 12 bases between the two ends. The CDR3 reads CASSLTGVGYTF. CDR3 in DNA: TGTGCCAGCAGCTTAACCGGGGTCGGGTACACCTTC.